This passage covers 24 T cell receptor beta chains from one sample sequenced in a study of CD8+CD57+ T cells in acquired aplastic anemia. Genomic DNA templated the TCR beta VDJ and CDR3 profiling. Each CDR3 protein is one row after TCRdb ran MiXCR on the reads. The table has a few hundred thousand distinct CDR3 sequences, 30% to 40% seen once; the top ten hold 0.95% to 1.3%. The sequencing sample was made of sorted CD4+, CD8+, or CD8+CD57+ T cells (not recorded which) from PBMCs. These receptors were obtained from a human donor in good health, serving as a control.

Concerning this clonotype itself: Being one base from a much bigger clone, this may be a read error. This sequence joins TRBV20-1 and TRBJ1-4; 9 bases align to TRBD1. The CDR3 covers 14 residues. Germline-derived CDR1 and CDR2 are DFQATT and SNEGSKA (reference sequence). V lost 1 base, J lost 10 bases, and 7 bases stayed unmatched. CDR3 sequence: CSARVRTGVGKLFF. The DNA of the CDR3 is TGCAGTGCTAGAGTTCGGACAGGGGTGGGAAAACTGTTTTTT.

This clonotype was counted a single time. One base away lies a much larger clone, so this may be a sequencing read error. Since no conserved phenylalanine or tryptophan closes the CDR3, a read error is the likely cause. This chain connects TRBV6-1 to TRBJ1-2, with D unresolved. There are 13 residues in the CDR3. V was pared by 5 bases and J by 4 bases, with 11 bases between. From germline, CDR1 is MNHNS and CDR2 SASEGT. As DNA, the CDR3 is TGTGCCAGCAGTCGTGGCCAGAGCTATGGCTACACCCTC. Its translation is CASSRGQSYGYTL.

The rearrangement joins TRBV12-5 to TRBJ1-1, with D possibly matching TRBD1 (5 bases). Germline CDR1 is LGHNT and CDR2 is FRNRAP. Trimming removed 3 bases at V and 0 bases at J, with 8 bases between. The CDR3 has 14 residues. The CDR3 loop reads CASGLDRVNTEAFF. CDR3 nucleotide sequence: TGTGCTAGTGGTTTAGACAGAGTGAACACTGAAGCTTTCTTT. The entire variable domain, with the rest obtained from reference TRBV12-5 and TRBJ1-1, is as follows: DARVTQTPRHKVTEMGQEVTMRCQPILGHNTVFWYRQTMMQGLELLAYFRNRAPLDDSGMPKDRFSAEMPDATLATLKIQPSEPRDSAVYFCASGLDRVNTEAFFGQGTRLTVV.

On this clonotype itself: Possible read error: a much larger clone is one base away. This chain joins TRBV20-1 and TRBJ2-3; maybe TRBD2 (6 bases). The CDR3 length is 14 residues. CDR1 is DFQATT and CDR2 is SNEGSKA in the germline V gene (reference sequence). DNA of the CDR3: TGCAGTGCTAGGGACGGCGGGACGGCAGATACGCTGTATTTT. This codes for CSARDGGTADTLYF.

Note on this clonotype: The junction differs from germline at one of its ends, possibly a read error. The chain employs TRBV9 and TRBJ1-1; D not certain. CDR1 and CDR2 (germline): SGDLS, YYNGEE. The CDR3 sequence is 15 residues long. In nucleotides, the CDR3 is TGTGCCAGCAGCATATCGGACTTTTTTGTCACTGGAGCTTTCTTT. It is translated as CASSISDFFVTGAFF.

This clonotype was detected ten times or more. The chain uses TRBV19 and TRBJ2-1, with D hard to call. This CDR3 contains 16 residues. CDR1 is LNHDA, CDR2 SQIVND, per germline (reference sequence). V shed 3 bases and J shed 0 bases, with 12 bases lying between them. CDR3 in DNA: TGTGCCAGTAGTATGGTCCCCCAAAGCTCCTACAATGAGCAGTTCTTC. It codes for CASSMVPQSSYNEQFF.

This clonotype was picked up many times. This chain connects TRBV2 to TRBJ1-2; 7 bases are shared with TRBD1. CDR3 size: 12 residues. Per the germline V gene, CDR1 is SNHLY and CDR2 is FYNNEI. After removal of 11 bases from V and 3 bases from J, the junction contained 6 bases not matched to a gene. In DNA, the CDR3 is TGTGCCGGACGAGACAGGGACTATGGCTACACCTTC. It is translated as CAGRDRDYGYTF.

This clonotype has a count of ten or more. The chain is built from TRBV5-1 and TRBJ2-7; 8 nucleotides match TRBD2. Germline CDR1 is SGHRS and CDR2 is YFSETQ. V gave up 5 bases and J gave up 2 bases; unmatched junction bases: 6. The CDR3 is 14 amino acids. The CDR3 protein is CASRLTGGAYEQYF. In DNA form, the CDR3 reads TGCGCCAGCAGACTAACGGGAGGGGCCTACGAGCAGTACTTC.

The chain has TRBV5-6 and TRBJ2-1, with no clear D. Germline assignment: CDR1 SGHDT and CDR2 YYEEEE. V lost 5 bases, J lost 7 bases, and 7 bases lay in between. The CDR3 loop spans 11 amino acids. CDR3 nucleotide sequence: TGTGCCAGCAGTGTAAGGAATGAGCAGTTCTTC. Protein sequence: CASSVRNEQFF.

The CDR3 DNA reads TGTGCCAGCAGTGCGGACGGTAGCAATCAGCCCCAGCATTTT. It encodes CASSADGSNQPQHF. The rearrangement joins TRBV2 to TRBJ1-5; D gene unclear. The germline V gene encodes CDR1 SNHLY and CDR2 FYNNEI. CDR3 length equals 14 residues. V was cut by 4 bases and J by 0 bases, with 7 bases left in between.

This clonotype was seen repeatedly, ten times or more. The rearrangement joins TRBV7-6 to TRBJ2-3; tentative D call: TRBD2 (5 bases). This CDR3 is built from 14 residues. Deletions cut 4 bases from V and 6 bases from J, with 14 bases between. Germline values: CDR1 SGHVS, CDR2 FNYEAQ. The CDR3 loop reads CASSSRRFGDTQYF. Here the CDR3 DNA reads TGTGCCAGCAGCTCAAGGAGGTTTGGGGATACGCAGTATTTT.

This clonotype was recorded many times. V and J are TRBV5-5 and TRBJ1-3, with no clear D. The CDR3 extends over 14 amino acids. The germline V and J ends were trimmed by 2 bases and 0 bases, with 6 bases remaining between them. Germline V gives CDR1 SGHKS, CDR2 YYEKEE (reference sequence). CDR3 sequence reads: CASSFPDSGNTIYF. Written as DNA, the CDR3 is TGTGCCAGCAGCTTTCCAGACTCTGGAAACACCATATATTTT.

This clonotype was recorded at least ten times. The CDR3 reads CASSLQAQGLAEAFF. In DNA form, the CDR3 reads TGTGCCAGCAGCTTACAGGCACAGGGCTTGGCTGAAGCTTTCTTT. The chain links TRBV7-6 to TRBJ1-1; weak D call: TRBD1 (6 bases). CDR3 length: 15 residues. The V end lost 2 bases, the J end lost 6 bases, and 16 bases lay between the germline ends. Germline-derived CDR1 and CDR2 are SGHVS and FNYEAQ.

This clonotype was recorded many times. The rearrangement joins TRBV2 to TRBJ1-2, with D uncertain. V was trimmed by 6 bases and J by 8 bases, leaving 16 bases between them. CDR3 size: 13 residues. Germline V gene lookup returns CDR1 SNHLY and CDR2 FYNNEI. CDR3 sequence: CASRTSESVGYTF. In nucleotides, the CDR3 is TGTGCCAGCAGGACATCGGAGTCTGTGGGCTACACCTTC.

This clonotype was seen repeatedly, ten times or more. The J gene is TRBJ1-2, the V gene TRBV9, with D unclear. V shed 0 bases and J shed 2 bases, with 11 bases lying between them. This CDR3 comprises 15 residues. Germline V CDR1 and CDR2: SGDLS, YYNGEE. In DNA form, the CDR3 reads TGTGCCAGCAGCGTAGAAGGAGGGAGGAACTATGGCTACACCTTC. It specifies CASSVEGGRNYGYTF.

In the case of this clonotype: At one end, the junction sequence differs from germline, possibly due to a read error. V gene TRBV12-3 or TRBV12-4 combines with J gene TRBJ1-2, with D perhaps matching TRBD1 (6 bases). The CDR3 contains 16 residues. As DNA, the CDR3 is TGTGCCAGCAGTTTGGGCCCATACAGGGAGCTAGGTGGCTACGCCTTC. It yields the protein CASSLGPYRELGGYAF.

This chain uses TRBV2 with TRBJ1-2, with 9 nucleotides matching TRBD1. V shed 8 bases and J 5 bases; nucleotides not matched to a gene: 9. The CDR3 runs to 14 residues. CDR1 is SNHLY, CDR2 FYNNEI, per germline. The DNA for the CDR3 is TGTGCCAGCCGGGACAGGGCCCTGGGATATGGCTACACCTTC. The encoded protein is CASRDRALGYGYTF.

V gene TRBV5-5 combines with J gene TRBJ2-1, with TRBD1 matching 8 bases. CDR1 is SGHKS, CDR2 YYEKEE, per germline (reference sequence). This CDR3 is 13 amino acids long. Trimming took 6 bases from V and 7 from J; bases not matched to a gene: 6. This chain's CDR3 is CASTQGAVNEQFF. In DNA form, the CDR3 reads TGTGCCAGCACCCAGGGGGCGGTAAATGAGCAGTTCTTC.

This clonotype was observed a few times. This rearrangement joins TRBV5-1 to TRBJ1-1; the D is unclear. This CDR3 is 14 amino acids long. Per germline, CDR1 SGHRS and CDR2 YFSETQ. V lost 3 bases and J 4 bases, leaving 13 bases between the germline ends. The CDR3 coding sequence is TGCGCCAGCAGCTCGGACGGGATGGGCACTGAAGCTTTCTTT. It is translated as CASSSDGMGTEAFF.

V gene TRBV10-3 combines with J gene TRBJ2-1, with 12 bases aligning to TRBD2. Looked up from germline, CDR1 is ENHRY and CDR2 is SYGVKD. V was pared by 4 bases and J by 12 bases, with 10 bases of the junction left unmatched. The CDR3 extends over 15 amino acids. In DNA form, the CDR3 reads TGTGCCATCAGTGGTCTAGCGGGAGGGACAGATACGCAGTTCTTC. It codes for CAISGLAGGTDTQFF.

With regard to this clonotype: Without the conserved terminal phenylalanine or tryptophan, this CDR3 likely stems from a read error. This rearrangement joins TRBV29-1 to TRBJ2-1; tentatively, D is TRBD1 (5 bases). The CDR3 spans 12 residues. Germline CDR1 SQVTM, CDR2 ANQGSEA. Here the CDR3 reads CSVAGSCNEQFS. The CDR3 bases are TGCAGCGTCGCAGGGTCCTGCAATGAGCAGTTCTCC.

There are many counts of this clonotype. The chain recombines TRBV5-4 with TRBJ2-5, with unresolved D. CDR3 length equals 14 residues. Germline assignment: CDR1 SGHNT and CDR2 YYREEE (reference sequence). Trimming cost V 0 bases and J 3 bases, with 9 bases left between them. As DNA, the CDR3 is TGTGCCAGCAGCTTGGATGTCAGCGAAGAGACCCAGTACTTC. It codes for CASSLDVSEETQYF.

The chain joins TRBV2 to TRBJ2-5; 7 bases line up with TRBD1. In germline, CDR1 is SNHLY, CDR2 FYNNEI. V lost 7 bases to trimming and J lost 6 bases; unmatched junction nucleotides: 11. CDR3 length equals 14 residues. Here the CDR3 reads CASMGVGGLKTQYF. The CDR3 DNA follows: TGTGCCAGCATGGGGGTAGGGGGCTTGAAGACCCAGTACTTC. Together with reference TRBV2 and TRBJ2-5, the CDR3 gives the full variable domain: EPEVTQTPSHQVTQMGQEVILRCVPISNHLYFYWYRQILGQKVEFLVSFYNNEISEKSEIFDDQFSVERPDGSNFTLKIRSTKLEDSAMYFCASMGVGGLKTQYFGPGTRLLVL.

This clonotype was counted at least ten times. The chain recombines TRBV2 with TRBJ2-1; TRBD2 matches 8 bases. The length of the CDR3 is 16 residues. CDR1 and CDR2 from the germline V gene are SNHLY and FYNNEI. After removal of 4 bases from V and 5 bases from J, the junction contained 10 bases not matched to a gene. The CDR3 coding sequence is TGTGCCAGCAGTGCCAACGGCCGGGGGGGGAACAATGAGCAGTTCTTC. As protein: CASSANGRGGNNEQFF.